The clone carrying this T cell receptor (beta chain) was recorded at least ten times. Its antigen remains unidentified. The CDR3 contains 16 residues. Deletions cut 3 bases from V and 2 bases from J, with 16 bases between. Germline V CDR1 and CDR2: MNHNY, SVGAGI (reference sequence). Total RNA, at least 6 micrograms per sample, came from PBMCs. This sample stems from a study of blood T cells in healthy people across ages. General study results and limits: Per million T cells, TCR beta diversity dropped about linearly as age rose. A strong correlation was seen between TCR beta diversity and naive T cell percentage.

The use of a sample-barcoded 5' primer and a J-beta primer mix characterized a second PCR of roughly 7 to 11 cycles. TCRdb itself ran the 5' RACE reads through MiXCR, one entry per CDR3 protein. Among around 1,500,000 distinct CDR3 sequences, roughly 27% were seen once, and the ten largest hold 7.7%. The TCR comes from a woman aged 25 to 39 in good health. Sequencing input: blood. The rearrangement joins TRBV6-6 to TRBJ2-5; D unresolved. The CDR3 DNA reads as TGTGCCAGCAGTTATCCCCAGGCGGTGGGACAAGAGACCCAGTACTTC. This sequence encodes CASSYPQAVGQETQYF.